This paragraph reports one T cell receptor (beta chain). The germline CDR1 and CDR2 sequences are SGHTS and YDEGEE. V lost 0 bases and J 7 bases, leaving 10 bases between the germline ends. The length of the CDR3 is 13 residues. The Seattle patients, enrolled during active infection, were followed longitudinally. This entry comes from a study of blood T cell repertoires in COVID-19. Turning to the study itself: Specimens from acute and convalescent COVID-19 originated in the United States, Italy and Spain. T cells, B-cell-depleted T cells, or PBMCs supplied cDNA or gDNA.

Authors' data handling: Scientists estimated how many nucleated cells there were by amplifying reference gene primers. The table came from immunoSEQ multiplex PCR; TCRdb's copy has only in-frame clones and leaves some out. The DNA gave D and trimming, while V, J and clone size come from that table. Of 250,000 to 350,000 clones detected, roughly 80% appear once; the ten largest clones hold less than 20%. This chain joins TRBV5-8 and TRBJ1-1, with D possibly being TRBD1 (5 bases). The TCR comes from an older person with COVID-19, enrolled during active disease. Source material: peripheral blood. CDR3 coding DNA: TGTGCCAGCAGCTTGGTGGGGGGAGGTGAAGCTTTCTTT. It specifies CASSLVGGGEAFF.